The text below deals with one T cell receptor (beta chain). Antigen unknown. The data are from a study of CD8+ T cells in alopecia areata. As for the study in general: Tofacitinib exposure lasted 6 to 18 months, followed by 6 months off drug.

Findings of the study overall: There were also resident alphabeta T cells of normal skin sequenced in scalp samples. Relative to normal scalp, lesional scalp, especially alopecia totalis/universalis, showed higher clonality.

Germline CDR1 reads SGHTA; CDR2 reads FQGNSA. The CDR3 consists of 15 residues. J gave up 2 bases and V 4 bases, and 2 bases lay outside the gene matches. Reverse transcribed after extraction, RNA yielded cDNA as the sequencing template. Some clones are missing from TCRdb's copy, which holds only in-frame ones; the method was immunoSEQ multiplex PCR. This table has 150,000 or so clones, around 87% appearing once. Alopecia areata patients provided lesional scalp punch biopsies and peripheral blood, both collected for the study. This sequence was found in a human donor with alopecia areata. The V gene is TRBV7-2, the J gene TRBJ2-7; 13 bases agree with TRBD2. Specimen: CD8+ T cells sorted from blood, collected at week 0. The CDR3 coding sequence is TGTGCCAGCAGCTCCACTAGCGGGAGGGCCTACGAGCAGTACTTC. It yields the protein CASSSTSGRAYEQYF.